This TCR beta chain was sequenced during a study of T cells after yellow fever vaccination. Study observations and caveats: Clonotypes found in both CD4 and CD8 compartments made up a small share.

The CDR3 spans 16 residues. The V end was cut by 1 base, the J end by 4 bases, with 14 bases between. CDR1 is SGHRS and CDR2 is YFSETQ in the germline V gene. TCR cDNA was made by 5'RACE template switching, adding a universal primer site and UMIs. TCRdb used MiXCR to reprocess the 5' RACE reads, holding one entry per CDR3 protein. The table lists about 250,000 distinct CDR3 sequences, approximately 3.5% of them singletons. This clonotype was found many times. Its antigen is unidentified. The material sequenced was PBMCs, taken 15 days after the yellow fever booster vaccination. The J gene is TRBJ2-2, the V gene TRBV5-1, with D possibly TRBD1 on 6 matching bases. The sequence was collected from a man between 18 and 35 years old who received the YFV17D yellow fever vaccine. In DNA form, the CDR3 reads TGCGCCAGCAGCTTGTTCAGGACAGTGAGCACCGGGGAGCTGTTTTTT. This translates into CASSLFRTVSTGELFF.